This entry is about one T cell receptor beta chain. This sample was included in a study of blood T cell repertoires in COVID-19. Overall study: From T cells, B-cell-depleted T cells, or PBMCs came the material, which was cDNA or gDNA.

The cohort comprised adults aged about 18 to 100 years residing in under 30 US areas. Recovered status in Cohort 3 required two negative PCRs, clearance, or symptom resolution. Authors' data handling: Amplifying reference gene primers gave estimates of nucleated cell counts. Using immunoSEQ multiplex PCR, the repertoire was profiled, and TCRdb retains in-frame clones only, with some absent. V, J and clone size reflect that table, while D and trimming were determined from the DNA. The sample holds some 530,000 clones, about 88% seen once. The source is a woman aged 60 to 75 who had recovered from COVID-19. Sequencing used PBMCs or T cells enriched from blood (not recorded which).

The CDR3 loop reads CASSSRTENIQYF. CDR3 bases: TGTGCCAGCAGCTCGCGGACAGAAAACATTCAGTACTTC. The V call is TRBV7-6, the J call TRBJ2-4; D may be TRBD1 (6 bases). V was cut by 4 bases and J by 5 bases, with 9 bases left in between. Germline CDR1 and CDR2: SGHVS and FNYEAQ. This CDR3 region has 13 residues.